The 26 T cell receptor beta chains below were found in one sample sequenced in a study of blood T cells in healthy people across ages. Next came a second PCR, run for about 7 to 12 cycles, which used a sample-barcoded 5' primer along with a J-beta primer mix. TCRdb called the 5' RACE reads again in MiXCR, with one record for every CDR3 protein. The sample includes hundreds of thousands of distinct CDR3 sequences, less than 35% of them seen just once. Material for sequencing was blood. The receptors originated from a woman older than 75 in good health.

CDR3 in DNA: TGTGCCAGTAGTATAGCATTTCGGTTGGCTAGCGGGGCCACGAGGTTCTTC. It codes for CASSIAFRLASGATRFF. V and J are TRBV19 and TRBJ2-1; 9 bases match TRBD2. Germline V CDR1 and CDR2: LNHDA, SQIVND (reference sequence). Trimming took 1 base from V and 15 from J; bases not matched to a gene: 19. CDR3 length: 17 amino acids.

The chain couples TRBV15 to TRBJ1-5; D not certain. The length of the CDR3 is 16 residues. Germline values: CDR1 LNHNV, CDR2 YYDKDF (reference sequence). V lost 0 bases, J lost 1 base, and 10 bases lay in between. The chain's CDR3 is CATSRDSRKSNQPQHF. Written as DNA, the CDR3 is TGTGCCACCAGCAGAGATTCAAGGAAAAGCAATCAGCCCCAGCATTTT.

About this clonotype itself: A much larger clone lies one base from this, so it may be a read error. CDR3 bases: TGTGCCAGCAGCTCCTCTCCAGAGAACACTGAAGCTTTCTTT. Translation gives CASSSSPENTEAFF. This rearrangement joins TRBV7-2 to TRBJ1-1; D is uncertain. Germline-derived CDR1 and CDR2 are SGHTA and FQGNSA. The CDR3 has 14 amino acids. V lost 4 bases, J lost 1 base, and 10 bases lay in between.

This clonotype has ten or more counts. The genes are TRBV12-3 or TRBV12-4 and TRBJ1-1, with D uncertain. Trimming took 2 bases from V and 0 from J, leaving 7 bases between them. The CDR3 has 14 residues. CDR3 nucleotides: TGTGCCAGCAGTTTACATCACATGAACACTGAAGCTTTCTTT. Its translation: CASSLHHMNTEAFF.

For the CDR3, the DNA is TGTGCCAGCAGCGTAAGCGGCGGGGATAATCAGCCCCAGCATTTT. Translated: CASSVSGGDNQPQHF. This chain connects TRBV9 to TRBJ1-5; D gene unclear. Germline lookup yields CDR1 SGDLS and CDR2 YYNGEE. The CDR3 is 15 residues long. Deletions cut 1 base from V and 4 bases from J, with 12 bases between.

A remark on this clonotype: This may stem from a read error, because a much larger clone lies one nucleotide away. The rearrangement links TRBV7-9 to TRBJ1-2, with no clear D. Germline V CDR1 and CDR2: SEHNR, FQNEAQ (reference sequence). The CDR3 contains 15 residues. CDR3 sequence (DNA): TGTGCCAGCAGCTTAAGACGGAACTCTGACTATGACTACACCTTC. It translates to CASSLRRNSDYDYTF.

The chain has TRBV28 and TRBJ2-7, with TRBD1 as a possible D gene (5 bases). The CDR3 has 14 residues. In germline, CDR1 is MDHEN, CDR2 SYDVKM. V lost 9 bases to trimming and J lost 7 bases, with 22 bases between them. The CDR3, as DNA: TGTGCCAGTACAGGCCAGGATTTGAGCAATGAGCAGTACTTC. Translation: CASTGQDLSNEQYF.

In regard to this clonotype: It may be a read error: a sequence one base away is much more abundant. The chain combines TRBV21-1 with TRBJ1-2. TRBV21-1 is shown as a pseudogene. There are 16 residues in the CDR3. CDR3 amino acids: CASSKAGRSANYGYTF. The CDR3 nucleotides read TGTGCCAGCAGCAAAGCGGGACGGTCAGCTAACTATGGCTACACCTTC.

This clonotype was detected ten times or more. This chain connects TRBV20-1 to TRBJ1-2; unclear D gene. CDR3 size: 12 residues. Germline-derived CDR1 and CDR2 are DFQATT and SNEGSKA (reference sequence). Trimming cost V 0 bases and J 5 bases, with 7 bases left between them. The CDR3 DNA sequence: TGCAGTGCTAGAGAGGGGTTTTATGGCTACACCTTC. It codes for CSAREGFYGYTF.

The V gene is TRBV12-3 or TRBV12-4, the J gene TRBJ2-3; 11 bases line up with TRBD1. V shed 5 bases and J 10 bases; nucleotides not matched to a gene: 14. This CDR3 is 16 amino acids long. The CDR3 nucleotides are TGTGCCAGCAGTCCCGGACAGGGGGCCAGCACAAATGCGCAGTATTTT. Its protein product is CASSPGQGASTNAQYF.

This clonotype was counted at least ten times. The rearrangement uses TRBV7-2 and TRBJ2-6; D gene ambiguous. Germline V lookup: CDR1 SGHTA, CDR2 FQGNSA. This CDR3 contains 13 residues. V was cut by 5 bases and J by 5 bases, with 7 bases left in between. DNA of the CDR3: TGTGCCAGCAGCCCCGGTTGGGCCAACGTCCTGACTTTC. It yields the protein CASSPGWANVLTF.

The sample holds a few counts of this clonotype. This chain connects TRBV20-1 to TRBJ2-1; D possibly corresponds to TRBD2 (7 bases). V lost 6 bases and J 8 bases, leaving 23 bases between the germline ends. The CDR3 is 15 amino acids. Per germline, CDR1 DFQATT and CDR2 SNEGSKA (reference sequence). The CDR3 sequence is CSASSGDKNLDEQFF. For the CDR3, the DNA is TGCAGTGCCTCCAGCGGGGACAAAAATTTGGATGAGCAGTTCTTC.

This clonotype was seen ten or more times. V and J are TRBV11-2 and TRBJ1-2; D call uncertain. The CDR3 has 14 residues. The germline V gene encodes CDR1 SGHAT and CDR2 FQNNGV. The V gene lost 1 base and the J gene lost 3 bases, with 9 bases spanning the gap. The CDR3 loop reads CASSLGGYYYGYTF. The CDR3 nucleotides read TGTGCCAGCAGCTTAGGAGGGTATTACTATGGCTACACCTTC. The complete variable domain, with remaining parts taken from reference TRBV11-2 and TRBJ1-2, reads EAGVAQSPRYKIIEKRQSVAFWCNPISGHATLYWYQQILGQGPKLLIQFQNNGVVDDSQLPKDRFSAERLKGVDSTLKIQPAKLEDSAVYLCASSLGGYYYGYTFGSGTRLTVV.

CDR3 nucleotides: TGTGCCAGCAGCAAGAACGGGGTGCAAGTTAACGCTGAAGCTTTCTTT. Translation: CASSKNGVQVNAEAFF. This chain joins TRBV28 and TRBJ1-1; D is uncertain. The CDR3 length is 16 residues. V was cut by 6 bases and J by 6 bases, with 23 bases left in between. Germline CDR1 and CDR2: MDHEN and SYDVKM.

The table lists this clonotype with many counts. This chain links TRBV6-6 with TRBJ2-7; D is uncertain. Germline CDR1 reads MNHNY; CDR2 reads SVGAGI (reference sequence). Trimming took off 5 bases at V and 3 bases at J, with 14 bases between the two ends. The CDR3 runs to 14 residues. CDR3 coding DNA: TGTGCCAGCAGTATCGACATTTCAAGCTACGAGCAGTACTTC. Encoded protein: CASSIDISSYEQYF.

In its sample, this clonotype was seen many times. This may be a read error: a much more frequent sequence differs by one nucleotide. The chain uses TRBV11-2 and TRBJ2-1, with D tentatively TRBD1 or TRBD2 (5 bases each). CDR1 is SGHAT, CDR2 FQNNGV, per germline. Trimming removed 2 bases at V and 0 bases at J, with 14 bases between. This CDR3 comprises 17 residues. CDR3: CASSLLGWGSSYNEQFF. CDR3 in DNA: TGTGCCAGCAGCTTATTGGGCTGGGGGAGCTCCTACAATGAGCAGTTCTTC.

As to this clonotype: A read error is possible here, since a much larger clone lies one base away. V and J are TRBV29-1 and TRBJ1-2; TRBD1 matches 8 bases. The CDR3 length is 14 residues. Germline CDR1 is SQVTM and CDR2 is ANQGSEA. V gave up 1 base and J gave up 4 bases; unmatched junction bases: 5. CDR3 nucleotide sequence: TGCAGCGTTGAAGGGCAGGGGGCTGGCTATGGCTACACCTTC. Amino acids: CSVEGQGAGYGYTF. The variable domain in full, with the rest retrieved from reference TRBV29-1 and TRBJ1-2, is SAVISQKPSRDICQRGTSLTIQCQVDSQVTMMFWYRQQPGQSLTLIATANQGSEATYESGFVIDKFPISRPNLTFSTLTVSNMSPEDSSIYLCSVEGQGAGYGYTFGSGTRLTVV.

Only a few counts were recorded for this clonotype. This rearrangement joins TRBV7-6 to TRBJ1-5; 7 positions agree with TRBD1. The V gene end was trimmed by 5 bases and the J gene end by 3 bases; junction bases not matched to a gene: 7. The CDR3 length is 15 residues. CDR1 is SGHVS, CDR2 FNYEAQ, per germline. The CDR3 nucleotides read TGTGCCAGCAGCCCCCTCGGGACAGTCAATCAGCCCCAGCATTTT. It is translated as CASSPLGTVNQPQHF. Based on the CDR3 plus reference TRBV7-6 and TRBJ1-5, the full variable domain is GAGVSQSPRYKVTKRGQDVALRCDPISGHVSLYWYRQALGQGPEFLTYFNYEAQQDKSGLPNDRFSAERPEGSISTLTIQRTEQRDSAMYRCASSPLGTVNQPQHFGDGTRLSIL.

V usage is TRBV5-1 and J usage is TRBJ2-5; D may be TRBD1 (5 bases). Trimming stripped 0 bases from V and 1 base from J, with 13 bases between. This CDR3 has 16 amino acids. Germline V lookup: CDR1 SGHRS, CDR2 YFSETQ. The chain's CDR3 is CASSLEGTGVQETQYF. For the CDR3, the DNA is TGCGCCAGCAGCTTGGAAGGCACAGGAGTCCAAGAGACCCAGTACTTC. The variable domain in full, with the rest retrieved from reference TRBV5-1 and TRBJ2-5, is KAGVTQTPRYLIKTRGQQVTLSCSPISGHRSVSWYQQTPGQGLQFLFEYFSETQRNKGNFPGRFSGRQFSNSRSEMNVSTLELGDSALYLCASSLEGTGVQETQYFGPGTRLLVL.

This clonotype was counted ten times or more. The genes are TRBV20-1 and TRBJ2-3; TRBD2 matches 12 bases. The CDR3 runs 15 residues. V was clipped by 5 bases and J by 3 bases; unmatched bases: 6. Germline CDR1 reads DFQATT; CDR2 reads SNEGSKA (reference sequence). CDR3 sequence (DNA): TGCAGTGCTTCGCGGACTAGCGGGAAGACAGATACGCAGTATTTT. It is translated as CSASRTSGKTDTQYF.

The chain has TRBV28 and TRBJ2-3, with TRBD1 matching 12 bases. Germline values: CDR1 MDHEN, CDR2 SYDVKM. The CDR3 has 14 residues. The ends lost 9 bases at V and 8 bases at J; junction bases unmatched: 9. As DNA, the CDR3 is TGTGCCAGTAAACCGGGACAGGGGGCAGGTACGCAGTATTTT. As protein: CASKPGQGAGTQYF.

A remark on this clonotype: This could be a read error, since a much larger clone is one nucleotide away. This rearrangement joins TRBV20-1 to TRBJ2-4; 9 bases are a match to TRBD2. The last part of the DNA fits TRBJ2-5 better; the J call may be wrong. Looked up from germline, CDR1 is DFQATT and CDR2 is SNEGSKA (reference sequence). The CDR3 consists of 14 residues. In DNA, the CDR3 is TGCAGTGCCCCCCGGCGGGGGGGCTGGGAGACCCAGTACTTC. It codes for CSAPRRGGWETQYF.

This clonotype was observed many times. V gene TRBV7-9 combines with J gene TRBJ2-1; no definite D call. CDR3 length: 13 amino acids. The V gene's germline CDR1 is SEHNR and CDR2 FQNEAQ (reference sequence). Trimming cost V 8 bases and J 2 bases, with 10 bases left between them. The CDR3 sequence is CASGDVTYNEQFF. The CDR3 DNA reads as TGTGCCAGCGGCGACGTAACCTACAATGAGCAGTTCTTC.

V and J are TRBV19 and TRBJ2-1, with 8 bases lining up with TRBD1. The assigned J gene may be wrong: the sequence end matches TRBJ2-7 better. This CDR3 is 15 amino acids long. CDR1 LNHDA and CDR2 SQIVND come from the germline V gene (reference sequence). The CDR3 sequence is CASSAGGSFYNEQYF. CDR3 nucleotide sequence: TGTGCCAGTAGCGCAGGGGGCTCCTTCTACAATGAGCAGTACTTC.

The V gene is TRBV24-1, the J gene TRBJ2-7; tentatively, D is TRBD1 (6 bases). The CDR3 runs to 15 residues. V was shortened by 4 bases and J by 12 bases, with 24 bases between the two germline ends. The V gene's germline CDR1 is KGHDR and CDR2 SFDVKD. The CDR3: CATSDSGTPPFTRYF. CDR3 in DNA: TGTGCCACCAGTGACTCCGGGACACCCCCGTTTACCCGGTACTTC.

This clonotype has only a few counts. A much larger clone is a single base away; this may be a read error. J is TRBJ2-7 and V is TRBV29-1, with TRBD2 matching over 7 bases. Germline values: CDR1 SQVTM, CDR2 ANQGSEA. This CDR3 spans 12 amino acids. In DNA, the CDR3 is TGCAGCGCTGCGGGACTAAGGTACGATCAGTACTTC. It specifies CSAAGLRYDQYF.